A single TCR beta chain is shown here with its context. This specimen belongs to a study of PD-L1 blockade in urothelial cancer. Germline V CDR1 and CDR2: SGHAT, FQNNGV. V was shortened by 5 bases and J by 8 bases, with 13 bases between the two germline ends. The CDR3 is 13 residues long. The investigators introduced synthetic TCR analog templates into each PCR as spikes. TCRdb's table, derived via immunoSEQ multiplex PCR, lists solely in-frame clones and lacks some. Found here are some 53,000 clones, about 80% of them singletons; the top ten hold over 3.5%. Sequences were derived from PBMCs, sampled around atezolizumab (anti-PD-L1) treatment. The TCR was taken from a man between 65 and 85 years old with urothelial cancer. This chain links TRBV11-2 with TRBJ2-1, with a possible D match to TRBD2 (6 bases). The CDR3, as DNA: TGTGCCAGCAGCCACGGGAGCTGGGATGAGCAGTTCTTC. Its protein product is CASSHGSWDEQFF.